This T cell receptor beta chain was sequenced during a study of CD8+CD57+ T cells in acquired aplastic anemia (dated by TCRdb to the late 2010s). About the investigation overall: On average, sorted CD4+ and CD8+ cells yielded approximately 3 ug of extracted DNA, with a range of about 0.19 to 30 ug. A CD8+CD57+ expansion meant a frequency higher than the mean frequency seen in healthy subjects.

Genomic DNA served as template for TCR beta VDJ combination and CDR3 sequence profiling. TCR repertoire sequencing was run on an Illumina HiSeq 2000. On the authors' methods: TRBV/TRBJ rearrangement plots, CDR3 size and DJ length profiles, and Simpson's diversity index were used to assess repertoires. The most abundant DNA sequence in the deep sequencing data was defined as the immunodominant clone. CDR3 amino acid sequences were checked for sharing between subjects and were compared against published repertoires and the VDJdb database. The raw public reads went through TCRdb reprocessing: fastp at Q25, MiXCR clone calling, in-frame beta chains kept. Entries that share a CDR3 protein sequence are merged under the most common genes and DNA. TCRdb, rather than the study authors, made the V and J calls. This sample gives about 180,000 distinct CDR3 sequences in total; about 44% of them show up just once. 10% to 15% of the sample belongs to the ten largest clones.

Notes on this clonotype: The specificity of this receptor is unknown. Base qualities were left out, and no much larger clone turns up one base away.

The germline V gene encodes CDR1 SGHAT and CDR2 FQNNGV. V is trimmed back by 1 base and J by 4 bases, and the junction contains 6 bases that no gene match accounts for. From its cysteine to its phenylalanine, the CDR3 spans 16 amino acids. CDR3 DNA is the only sequence kept; it has 48 bases, read in frame from the first base. Broader findings and caveats from the paper: Some 30 CD8+ CDR3 sequences were found to be shared between patients and controls, but these sequences appeared to be highly expressed in patients and within the immunodominant clones of the patients. Between patients and healthy controls, no significant difference in CD8+ Simpson's diversity was found (P=0.060).

Patients chosen for sequencing had shown expansion of CD8+CD57+ cells by flow cytometry. Every patient had a diagnosis of severe acquired aplastic anemia based on International Study of Aplastic Anemia and Agranulocytosis and Camitta criteria. Patients had received no therapy at the time of blood sampling. The study deep-sequenced TCR repertoires of sorted CD4+ and CD8+ blood T cells from severe aplastic anemia patients and healthy subjects. Patients were enrolled under clinicaltrials.gov protocols 00001620, 01623167, 00001397, 00071045, 00081523 and 00961064 in the USA. Ficoll-Paque density gradient centrifugation was used to isolate peripheral blood mononuclear cells. Before DNA extraction, CD4+ and CD8+ T cells were sorted with FACS or magnetic beads.

The receptor was derived from a human donor with aplastic anemia. The sample consisted of sorted CD4+, CD8+, or CD8+CD57+ T cells (not recorded which) from PBMCs. Rearrangement joined TRBV11-2 to TRBJ2-3, with TRBD1 matching 9 junction bases. CDR3 loop: CASSLGGQGRSDTQYF. In nucleotides, the sequence is TGTGCCAGCAGCTTAGGAGGACAGGGGAGGTCAGATACGCAGTATTTT. Here the CDR3 is joined to the reference TRBV11-2 and TRBJ2-3 genes, and the full variable domain is: EAGVAQSPRYKIIEKRQSVAFWCNPISGHATLYWYQQILGQGPKLLIQFQNNGVVDDSQLPKDRFSAERLKGVDSTLKIQPAKLEDSAVYLCASSLGGQGRSDTQYFGPGTRLTVL.